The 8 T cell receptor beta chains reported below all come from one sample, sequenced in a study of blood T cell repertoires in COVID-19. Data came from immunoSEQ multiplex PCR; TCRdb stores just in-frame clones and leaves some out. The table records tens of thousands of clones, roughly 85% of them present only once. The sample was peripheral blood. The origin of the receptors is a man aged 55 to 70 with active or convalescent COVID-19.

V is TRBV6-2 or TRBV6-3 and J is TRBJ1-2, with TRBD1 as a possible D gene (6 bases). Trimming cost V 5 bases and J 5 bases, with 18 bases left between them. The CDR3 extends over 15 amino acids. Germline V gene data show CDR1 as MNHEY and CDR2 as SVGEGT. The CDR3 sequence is CASSPVQGSRYGYTF. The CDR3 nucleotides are TGTGCCAGCAGTCCCGTGCAGGGGAGCAGATATGGCTACACCTTC.

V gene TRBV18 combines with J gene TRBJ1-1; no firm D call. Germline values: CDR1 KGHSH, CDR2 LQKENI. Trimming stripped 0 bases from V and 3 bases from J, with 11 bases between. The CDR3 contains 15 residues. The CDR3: CASSPPSKGDTEAFF. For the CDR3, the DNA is TGTGCCAGCTCACCACCGTCCAAAGGAGACACTGAAGCTTTCTTT.

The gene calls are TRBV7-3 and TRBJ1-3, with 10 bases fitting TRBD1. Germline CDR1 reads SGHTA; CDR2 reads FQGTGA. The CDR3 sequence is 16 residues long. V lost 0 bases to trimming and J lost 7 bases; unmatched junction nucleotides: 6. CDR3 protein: CASSLTGTGDFNTIYF. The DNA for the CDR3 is TGTGCCAGCAGCTTAACCGGGACAGGGGACTTTAACACCATATATTTT.

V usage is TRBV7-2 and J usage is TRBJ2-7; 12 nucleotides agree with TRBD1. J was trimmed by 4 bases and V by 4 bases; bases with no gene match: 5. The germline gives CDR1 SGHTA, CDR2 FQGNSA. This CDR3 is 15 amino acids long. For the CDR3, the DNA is TGTGCCAGCAGCTCAGGGACAGGGGGCGGGTACGAGCAGTACTTC. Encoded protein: CASSSGTGGGYEQYF.

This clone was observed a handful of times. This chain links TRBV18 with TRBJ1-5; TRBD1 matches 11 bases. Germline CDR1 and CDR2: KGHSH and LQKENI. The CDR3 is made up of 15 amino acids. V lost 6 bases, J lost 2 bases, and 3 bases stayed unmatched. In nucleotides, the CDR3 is TGTGCCAGCTCGCCGGGACAGGGGGGCAATCAGCCCCAGCATTTT. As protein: CASSPGQGGNQPQHF.

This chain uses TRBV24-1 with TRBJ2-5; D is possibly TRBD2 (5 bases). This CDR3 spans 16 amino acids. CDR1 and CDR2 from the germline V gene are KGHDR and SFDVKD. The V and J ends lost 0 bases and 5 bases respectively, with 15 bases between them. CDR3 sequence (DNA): TGTGCCACCAGTGATTTGCTCCGGAACGGGATGGAGACCCAGTACTTC. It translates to CATSDLLRNGMETQYF.

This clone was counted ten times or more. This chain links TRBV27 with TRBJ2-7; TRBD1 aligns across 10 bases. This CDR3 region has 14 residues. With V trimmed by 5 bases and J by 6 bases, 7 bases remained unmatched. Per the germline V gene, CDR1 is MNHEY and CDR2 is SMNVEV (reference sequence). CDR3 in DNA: TGTGCCAGCAGTCTTGGGACAGGGGTAGGCGAGCAGTACTTC. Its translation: CASSLGTGVGEQYF.

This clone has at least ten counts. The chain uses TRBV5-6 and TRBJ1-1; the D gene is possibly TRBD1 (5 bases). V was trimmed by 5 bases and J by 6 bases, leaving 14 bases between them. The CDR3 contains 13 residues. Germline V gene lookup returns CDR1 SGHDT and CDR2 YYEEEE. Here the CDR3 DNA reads TGTGCCAGCAGTGCAGGGTTTACGGCTGAAGCTTTCTTT. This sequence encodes CASSAGFTAEAFF.